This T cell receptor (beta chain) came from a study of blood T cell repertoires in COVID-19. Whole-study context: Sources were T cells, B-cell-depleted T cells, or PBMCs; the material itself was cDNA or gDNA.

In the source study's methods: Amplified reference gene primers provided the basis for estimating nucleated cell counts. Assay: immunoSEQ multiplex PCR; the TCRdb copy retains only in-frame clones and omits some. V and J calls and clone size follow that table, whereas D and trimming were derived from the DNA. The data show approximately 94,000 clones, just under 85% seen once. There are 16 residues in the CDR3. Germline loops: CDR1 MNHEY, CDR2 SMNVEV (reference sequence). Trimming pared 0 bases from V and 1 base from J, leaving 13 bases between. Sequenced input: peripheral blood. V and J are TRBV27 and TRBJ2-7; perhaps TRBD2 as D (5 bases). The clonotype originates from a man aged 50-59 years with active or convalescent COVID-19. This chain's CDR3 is CASSLSIVGGSYEQYF. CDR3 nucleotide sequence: TGTGCCAGCAGTTTATCGATCGTTGGCGGGTCCTACGAGCAGTACTTC.